This T cell receptor beta chain was profiled in a study of T cells after yellow fever vaccination. The ends were cut back, 0 bases at V and 2 bases at J, with 7 bases in the middle. In germline, CDR1 is SGHRS, CDR2 YFSETQ. This CDR3 has 14 amino acids. This clonotype was seen at least ten times. Each CDR3 protein is one row after TCRdb ran MiXCR on the 5' RACE reads. The repertoire holds hundreds of thousands of distinct CDR3 sequences, with roughly an eighth as singletons. The chain carries TRBV5-1 and TRBJ2-3; no reliable D call. The clonotype was recovered from a man younger than 30 who received the YFV17D yellow fever vaccine. This sample comprised CD4+ T cells sorted from PBMCs, obtained 15 days after the yellow fever booster vaccination. DNA of the CDR3: TGCGCCAGCAGCTTGGGCGCAGCCACAGATACGCAGTATTTT. This encodes CASSLGAATDTQYF.